A selection of T cell receptor beta chains follows, all from one sample in a study of Ad26.COV2.S vaccination and SARS-CoV-2 variants. Sequencing was performed with immunoSEQ multiplex PCR; in TCRdb, only in-frame clones are kept and a portion is missing. The sample contains 350,000 to 400,000 clones, 70% to 90% of which appear only once. Sample: peripheral blood, taken in a trial of Ad26.COV2.S vaccine versus placebo. These TCRs come from a person aged 18-60 years who received the Ad26.COV2.S COVID-19 vaccine or a placebo. Each CDR3 is given with its conserved first and last residue. D genes are given only for firm matches. The size of a clone is reported for some rows only, either as once, few or many, or as a class for expanded clones.

TRBJ1-5,14,NA,NA,TRBV2,TGTGCCAGCAGTACACCGCCGAGGAATCAGCCCCAGCATTTT,CASSTPPRNQPQHF
TRBJ1-4,14,NA,NA,TRBV2,TGTGCCAGCAAAGGGCGGGACGGTAATGAAAAACTGTTTTTT,CASKGRDGNEKLFF
TRBJ2-5,13,NA,NA,TRBV7-7,TGTGCTAGCAGCTTAGACAGTTTAGAGACCCAGTACTTC,CASSLDSLETQYF
TRBJ2-3,11,NA,NA,TRBV27,TGTGCCAGCAGCGGGGGCGGTACGCAGTATTTT,CASSGGGTQYF
TRBJ2-7,14,NA,NA,TRBV27,TGTGCCAGCAGTCCAACACGGCTCCTCGACGAGCAGTACTTC,CASSPTRLLDEQYF
TRBJ1-3,14,NA,NA,TRBV3-1/TRBV3-2,TGTGCCAGCAGCCAGGGTCCCTCTGGAAACACCATATATTTT,CASSQGPSGNTIYF
TRBJ2-7,15,NA,TRBD2,TRBV4-2,TGTGCCAGCAGTGGGCAGCGGGGTGGCTCCTACGAGCAGTACTTC,CASSGQRGGSYEQYF
TRBJ2-1,10,NA,NA,TRBV6-5,TGTGCCAGCGGGCAGCATGAGCAGTTCTTC,CASGQHEQFF
TRBJ2-1,15,NA,TRBD2,TRBV4-3,TGCGCCAGCAGCCAAGGGACTAGCGCGGACAATGAGCAGTTCTTC,CASSQGTSADNEQFF
TRBJ2-1,15,NA,TRBD1,TRBV5-5,TGTGCCAGCAGCTTTGGGACAGGCTCCTACAATGAGCAGTTCTTC,CASSFGTGSYNEQFF
TRBJ2-2,15,NA,NA,TRBV10-1,TGCGCCAGCAGTGGTGGGCAGCCGAACACCGGGGAGCTGTTTTTT,CASSGGQPNTGELFF
TRBJ2-2,16,NA,NA,TRBV6-1,TGTGCCAGCAGTGAATGGTGGGGAAAGAACACCGGGGAGCTGTTTTTT,CASSEWWGKNTGELFF
TRBJ1-3,14,NA,NA,TRBV18,TGTGCCAGCTCACCACCAATTGATGTAAACACCATATATTTT,CASSPPIDVNTIYF
TRBJ2-7,13,NA,TRBD2,TRBV6-2/TRBV6-3,TGTGCCAGCAGTTCCCAGCGGGGGTACGAGCAGTACTTC,CASSSQRGYEQYF
TRBJ2-1,16,NA,TRBD2,TRBV3-1/TRBV3-2,TGTGCCAGCAGCCAAGTCAGCGCGGGGGGGACCAATGAGCAGTTCTTC,CASSQVSAGGTNEQFF
TRBJ2-1,16,NA,TRBD2,TRBV30,TGTGCCTGGATTGGGGCTAGCGGGGGATGGTACAATGAGCAGTTCTTC,CAWIGASGGWYNEQFF
TRBJ2-5,14,NA,NA,TRBV6-5,TGTGCCAGCAGGCGTGGCTGGGTCGGGGAGACCCAGTACTTC,CASRRGWVGETQYF
TRBJ2-7,13,NA,NA,TRBV7-2,TGTGCCAGCAGCTTAGCGGGGGTTTACGAGCAGTACTTC,CASSLAGVYEQYF
TRBJ2-1,14,NA,NA,TRBV6-5,TGTGCCAGCAGTTTACCCCGACAGGACAATGAGCAGTTCTTC,CASSLPRQDNEQFF
TRBJ1-6,15,NA,TRBD1,TRBV3-1/TRBV3-2,TGTGCCAGCAGCTCCGGCGGGACAGGGGGTTCACCCCTCCACTTT,CASSSGGTGGSPLHF
TRBJ2-7,14,NA,TRBD1,TRBV6-5,TGTGCCAGCAGTTCCGACAGGGCCAACTACGAGCAGTACTTC,CASSSDRANYEQYF
TRBJ2-3,14,NA,NA,TRBV3-1/TRBV3-2,TGTGCCAGCAGCCAAAGCACAGGTTCAGATACGCAGTATTTT,CASSQSTGSDTQYF
TRBJ1-1,14,once,NA,TRBV6-6,TGTGCCAGCAAGGTGGAACAGTTTAACACTGAAGCTTTCTTT,CASKVEQFNTEAFF
TRBJ2-5,12,NA,NA,TRBV7-9,TGTGCCAGCAGCTTGTCATCAGAGACCCAGTACTTC,CASSLSSETQYF
TRBJ1-5,15,once,NA,TRBV6-5,TGTGCCAGCGGTACCGACATGGCTGGGAATCAGCCCCAGCATTTT,CASGTDMAGNQPQHF
TRBJ1-5,13,NA,NA,TRBV19,TGTGCCAGTGAGGAGGAAGGGGGTCAGCCCCAGCATTTT,CASEEEGGQPQHF
TRBJ1-1,11,NA,NA,TRBV20-1,TGCAGTGCCGCTAGGCTAACTGAAGCTTTCTTT,CSAARLTEAFF
TRBJ2-7,12,NA,NA,TRBV29-1,TGCAGCGTTGAGGGACGGGGATACGAGCAGTACTTC,CSVEGRGYEQYF
TRBJ1-2,14,NA,TRBD1,TRBV5-4,TGTGCCAGCAGCTTTTTCGACAGGGCCTCTGGCTACACCTTC,CASSFFDRASGYTF
TRBJ1-1,15,NA,NA,TRBV4-3,TGCGCCAGCAGCCGAGATGCCAGGGGAAGGACTGAAGCTTTCTTT,CASSRDARGRTEAFF
TRBJ1-4,16,once,TRBD1,TRBV5-4,TGTGCCAGCAGTTCTACAGGGGCCGAAACTAATGAAAAACTGTTTTTT,CASSSTGAETNEKLFF
TRBJ2-1,15,NA,NA,TRBV14,TGTGCCAGCAGCCTCGGAAACAGGGAATACAATGAGCAGTTCTTC,CASSLGNREYNEQFF
TRBJ1-6,17,few,NA,TRBV3-1/TRBV3-2,TGTGCCAGCAGCCAAGATCCCGGGTTGGAGGGTAATTCACCCCTCCACTTT,CASSQDPGLEGNSPLHF
TRBJ2-7,16,NA,TRBD2,TRBV6-2/TRBV6-3,TGTGCCAGCAGTTACTCTCGACTAGCGGGGGCCTACGAGCAGTACTTC,CASSYSRLAGAYEQYF
TRBJ2-4,15,once,TRBD2,TRBV3-1/TRBV3-2,TGTGCCAGCAGCGACACTAGCGGGGGGACAAACATTCAGTACTTC,CASSDTSGGTNIQYF
TRBJ1-2,14,NA,NA,TRBV5-6,TGTGCCAGCAGCTCCGGGCACGGGGGTTATGGCTACACCTTC,CASSSGHGGYGYTF
TRBJ2-7,17,NA,NA,TRBV6-4,TGTGCCAGCAGTGCGACCTTGGAGGGGGCGTCTACCTACGAGCAGTACTTC,CASSATLEGASTYEQYF
TRBJ1-2,13,NA,TRBD1,TRBV5-1,TGCGCCAGCAGCTCAGGACAGGGGGGTGGCTACACCTTC,CASSSGQGGGYTF
TRBJ2-1,14,NA,TRBD2,TRBV29-1,TGCAGCGTCCACGGGGGGAGCTCCTACAATGAGCAGTTCTTC,CSVHGGSSYNEQFF
TRBJ1-5,15,NA,NA,TRBV19,TGTGCCAGTACCCCCGACAGTCCTAGCAATCAGCCCCAGCATTTT,CASTPDSPSNQPQHF
TRBJ2-1,15,NA,NA,TRBV20-1,TGCAGTGCTAGTAGGGGGGGAACGGAATACAATGAGCAGTTCTTC,CSASRGGTEYNEQFF
TRBJ2-1,15,NA,NA,TRBV27,TGTGCCAGCAGTTTGGGCGGAAGCTCCTACAATGAGCAGTTCTTC,CASSLGGSSYNEQFF
TRBJ2-2,15,NA,TRBD1,TRBV19,TGTGCCAGTAGTTCCCCGAGGGGACAGGGCGGGGAGCTGTTTTTT,CASSSPRGQGGELFF
TRBJ2-7,16,many,NA,TRBV7-8,TGTGCCAGCAGCCCCGGCGGGCAGGGTGCTAGGTACGAGCAGTACTTC,CASSPGGQGARYEQYF
TRBJ2-7,14,once,NA,TRBV5-6,TGTGCCAGCAGCTTGTCAGGGGTCATCTACGAGCAGTACTTC,CASSLSGVIYEQYF
TRBJ2-5,16,NA,TRBD1,TRBV18,TGTGCCAGCTCTCTCAAATGGACAGGGGCCCAAGAGACCCAGTACTTC,CASSLKWTGAQETQYF
TRBJ2-7,16,NA,TRBD2,TRBV3-1/TRBV3-2,TGTGCCAGCAGCCAAGAGGGGACTAGCGGGAGCTACGAGCAGTACTTC,CASSQEGTSGSYEQYF
TRBJ1-4,16,NA,NA,TRBV7-9,TGTGCCAGCAGCTTAACCGAGGGGCGTGCTCGAGAAAAACTGTTTTTT,CASSLTEGRAREKLFF
TRBJ2-2,19,NA,NA,TRBV7-9,TGTGCCAGCAGCTTAGCGTCGATCCGGACCCTCAGAATGGGCGGGGAGCTGTTTTTT,CASSLASIRTLRMGGELFF
TRBJ1-1,17,many,NA,TRBV5-4,TGTGCCAGCAGCTTGGGGGCAGGGGCTACCCTGAACACTGAAGCTTTCTTT,CASSLGAGATLNTEAFF